Shown below are 31 T cell receptor beta chains from a single sample sequenced in a study of blood T cell repertoires in COVID-19. Profiled with immunoSEQ multiplex PCR; TCRdb holds only in-frame clones, not every one. The repertoire holds about 170,000 clones, with roughly 93% as singletons. The sequencing input was peripheral blood. The receptors originated from a man younger than 30 with COVID-19, enrolled during active disease.

The CDR3, as DNA: TGTGCCAGCTCACCTAGATCCGACGAGCAGTACTTC. It specifies CASSPRSDEQYF. V is TRBV18 and J is TRBJ2-7; D gene unclear. The CDR3 spans 12 residues. Trimming left V 3 bases short and J 5 bases short, with 8 bases between. Germline V gene data show CDR1 as KGHSH and CDR2 as LQKENI.

This chain uses TRBV28 with TRBJ2-7; 10 positions agree with TRBD2. Germline CDR1 and CDR2: MDHEN and SYDVKM. Trimming took 3 bases from V and 2 from J; bases not matched to a gene: 4. This CDR3 spans 15 amino acids. The CDR3 here is CASSFAAGGPYEQYF. The CDR3 bases are TGTGCCAGCAGTTTTGCAGCGGGAGGGCCCTACGAGCAGTACTTC. Variable domain in full (rest from reference TRBV28 and TRBJ2-7): DVKVTQSSRYLVKRTGEKVFLECVQDMDHENMFWYRQDPGLGLRLIYFSYDVKMKEKGDIPEGYSVSREKKERFSLILESASTNQTSMYLCASSFAAGGPYEQYFGPGTRLTVT.

The J gene is TRBJ2-1, the V gene TRBV27; TRBD2 is a possible D gene (6 bases). V was shortened by 1 base and J by 0 bases, with 10 bases between the two germline ends. Germline V gene sequence: CDR1 MNHEY, CDR2 SMNVEV (reference sequence). The CDR3 is 16 amino acids. The CDR3 region is CASSLLGTSSYNEQFF. CDR3 coding DNA: TGTGCCAGCAGTTTATTGGGGACTTCCTCCTACAATGAGCAGTTCTTC.

CDR3 sequence reads: CASSQYTGGAYGYTF. CDR3 sequence (DNA): TGTGCCAGCAGCCAATACACAGGGGGCGCGTATGGCTACACCTTC. V and J are TRBV5-5 and TRBJ1-2, with 9 positions matching TRBD1. V trimming: 4 bases; J trimming: 5 bases; junction bases outside the gene matches: 9. This CDR3 comprises 15 residues. Germline loops: CDR1 SGHKS, CDR2 YYEKEE (reference sequence).

The V gene is TRBV6-2 or TRBV6-3, the J gene TRBJ2-1; TRBD2 aligns across 11 bases. V dropped 4 bases and J dropped 8; count of bases not matched to a gene: 7. This CDR3 comprises 15 residues. CDR1 and CDR2 from the germline V gene are MNHEY and SVGEGT. The CDR3 is CASSWDGTSGDEQFF. CDR3 nucleotide sequence: TGTGCCAGCAGTTGGGATGGGACTAGCGGCGATGAGCAGTTCTTC.

The chain recombines TRBV7-8 with TRBJ1-2, with 7 bases matching TRBD1. Germline V gives CDR1 SGHVS, CDR2 FQNEAQ. V lost 1 base and J lost 4; bases outside the gene matches: 6. The length of the CDR3 is 15 residues. CDR3 residues: CASSLVAGGPYGYTF. DNA for the CDR3: TGTGCCAGCAGCTTAGTCGCAGGGGGGCCCTATGGCTACACCTTC.

The chain employs TRBV28 and TRBJ1-6; 8 bases align to TRBD1. The CDR3 has 16 amino acids. V trimming: 5 bases; J trimming: 7 bases; junction bases outside the gene matches: 10. From germline, CDR1 is MDHEN and CDR2 SYDVKM. For the CDR3, the DNA is TGTGCCAGCAGTCCGAGGACAGGGATGGAGAATTCACCCCTCCACTTT. It encodes CASSPRTGMENSPLHF.

V usage is TRBV19 and J usage is TRBJ2-2, with D perhaps matching TRBD1 (7 bases). CDR3 length: 15 residues. Deletions cut 3 bases from V and 6 bases from J, with 14 bases between. From germline, CDR1 is LNHDA and CDR2 SQIVND (reference sequence). The CDR3 nucleotides are TGTGCCAGTAGTATCAGTACAGGGGAGGCCGGGGAGCTGTTTTTT. Protein: CASSISTGEAGELFF.

The rearrangement uses TRBV2 and TRBJ1-2; tentatively, D is TRBD1 (6 bases). Germline V gene data show CDR1 as SNHLY and CDR2 as FYNNEI. The CDR3 is 14 amino acids. Trimming took 5 bases from V and 2 from J, leaving 12 bases between them. CDR3 in amino acids: CASSRDIPNYGYTF. DNA for the CDR3: TGTGCCAGCAGTAGGGACATCCCGAACTATGGCTACACCTTC. The complete variable domain, with remaining parts taken from reference TRBV2 and TRBJ1-2, reads EPEVTQTPSHQVTQMGQEVILRCVPISNHLYFYWYRQILGQKVEFLVSFYNNEISEKSEIFDDQFSVERPDGSNFTLKIRSTKLEDSAMYFCASSRDIPNYGYTFGSGTRLTVV.

Only one count was recorded for this clone. This rearrangement joins TRBV5-4 to TRBJ2-2, with 12 bases identical to TRBD1. Per germline, CDR1 SGHNT and CDR2 YYREEE (reference sequence). The CDR3 spans 15 residues. V lost 7 bases and J lost 5; bases outside the gene matches: 6. CDR3 protein: CASGDRGRQTGELFF. CDR3 coding DNA: TGTGCCAGCGGGGACAGGGGGCGCCAGACCGGGGAGCTGTTTTTT.

V and J are TRBV10-2 and TRBJ2-7, with D possibly matching TRBD2 (5 bases). The CDR3 extends over 15 amino acids. The V gene lost 4 bases and the J gene lost 0 bases, with 13 bases spanning the gap. Germline assignment: CDR1 WSHSY and CDR2 SAAADI. The CDR3 protein is CASSGLDWSSYEQYF. DNA for the CDR3: TGCGCCAGCAGTGGGTTGGACTGGAGCTCCTACGAGCAGTACTTC.

The chain links TRBV7-2 to TRBJ2-7, with 8 bases matching TRBD1. The V and J ends lost 4 bases and 6 bases, in that order; junction bases with no gene match: 8. The germline V gene has CDR1 SGHTA and CDR2 FQGNSA. The CDR3 spans 14 residues. The CDR3 here is CASSYSSTGAEQYF. The DNA of the CDR3 is TGTGCCAGCAGCTACTCATCGACAGGGGCCGAGCAGTACTTC.

The rearrangement joins TRBV15 to TRBJ2-7; 10 bases are a match to TRBD2. The J segment lost 3 bases and the V segment lost 1 base, leaving 15 bases of the junction unmatched. This CDR3 comprises 19 residues. Germline CDR1 is LNHNV and CDR2 is YYDKDF (reference sequence). For the CDR3, the DNA is TGTGCCACCAGCAGAGCCTCGACTAGCGGGCGGGGTTGGATCTACGAGCAGTACTTC. Amino acids: CATSRASTSGRGWIYEQYF.

The CDR3 protein is CASSLLNRGSDYGYTF. The CDR3 DNA follows: TGTGCCAGCAGCTTACTCAACAGGGGTTCGGACTATGGCTACACCTTC. The chain links TRBV5-4 to TRBJ1-2; TRBD1 aligns across 7 bases. This CDR3 region has 16 residues. Germline values: CDR1 SGHNT, CDR2 YYREEE (reference sequence). The junction had 10 bases not matched to a gene; V was cut back by 2 bases and J by 3 bases.

With regard to this clone: Other DNA sequences of this sample code for an identical CDR3. The CDR3 DNA follows: TGTGCCAGCAGCTCGGACAGTTCAAATCAGCCCCAGCATTTT. It yields the protein CASSSDSSNQPQHF. The chain links TRBV6-6 to TRBJ1-5, with D possibly being TRBD1 (6 bases). V dropped 6 bases and J dropped 4 bases, with 13 bases sitting between them. Germline CDR1 is MNHNY and CDR2 is SVGAGI (reference sequence). This CDR3 is built from 14 residues.

V and J are TRBV10-2 and TRBJ1-5; no clear D. Germline V lookup: CDR1 WSHSY, CDR2 SAAADI. The CDR3 runs to 15 residues. Trimming stripped 0 bases from V and 1 base from J, with 7 bases between. The CDR3 bases are TGCGCCAGCAGTGAGTCGACATTGAGCAATCAGCCCCAGCATTTT. It codes for CASSESTLSNQPQHF.

This rearrangement joins TRBV2 to TRBJ2-2; TRBD2 agrees at 9 bases. The CDR3 covers 16 residues. Looked up from germline, CDR1 is SNHLY and CDR2 is FYNNEI. V trimming: 7 bases; J trimming: 4 bases; junction bases outside the gene matches: 10. For the CDR3, the DNA is TGTGCCAGCATCCCCCGCCAGACTAGCGGCACCGGGGAGCTGTTTTTT. It encodes CASIPRQTSGTGELFF.

The table lists this clone with a few counts. This sequence joins TRBV4-2 and TRBJ1-5, with D perhaps matching TRBD1 (5 bases). The CDR3 covers 14 residues. Germline V gives CDR1 LGHNA, CDR2 YNFKEQ. V lost 4 bases, J lost 5 bases, and 12 bases lay in between. The CDR3 sequence is CASSPTGEDQPQHF. The DNA of the CDR3 is TGTGCCAGCAGCCCGACGGGGGAAGATCAGCCCCAGCATTTT.

This chain connects TRBV19 to TRBJ1-6, with a possible D match to TRBD1 (6 bases). The CDR3 has 14 amino acids. The germline V gene has CDR1 LNHDA and CDR2 SQIVND (reference sequence). V was clipped by 5 bases and J by 2 bases, with 7 bases between them. CDR3 amino acids: CASSRDTYNSPLHF. In nucleotides, the CDR3 is TGTGCCAGTAGTCGGGACACCTATAATTCACCCCTCCACTTT. Variable domain in full (rest from reference TRBV19 and TRBJ1-6): DGGITQSPKYLFRKEGQNVTLSCEQNLNHDAMYWYRQDPGQGLRLIYYSQIVNDFQKGDIAEGYSVSREKKESFPLTVTSAQKNPTAFYLCASSRDTYNSPLHFGNGTRLTVT.

The chain combines TRBV7-9 with TRBJ1-6; perhaps TRBD1 as D (5 bases). V lost 1 base and J lost 10, with 11 bases in between. Per the germline V gene, CDR1 is SEHNR and CDR2 is FQNEAQ (reference sequence). The CDR3 extends over 14 amino acids. In DNA, the CDR3 is TGTGCCAGCAGCTTAGATCAGGGTTTGTCACCCCTCCACTTT. Protein product: CASSLDQGLSPLHF.

This clone appeared a single time. This sample includes further DNA sequences coding for the same CDR3. The V gene is TRBV6-2 or TRBV6-3, the J gene TRBJ1-5; 11 nucleotides align to TRBD1. Losses at the gene ends were 5 bases for V and 7 bases for J; bases not matched to a gene: 7. Germline V gives CDR1 MNHEY, CDR2 SVGEGT. The CDR3 totals 15 residues. The CDR3 nucleotides read TGTGCCAGCAGTACCGGGACAGGGGGTAGACAGCCCCAGCATTTT. As protein: CASSTGTGGRQPQHF.

The V and J genes are TRBV10-3 and TRBJ2-1; 8 bases are shared with TRBD2. The CDR3 is 17 amino acids. The germline V gene has CDR1 ENHRY and CDR2 SYGVKD. The V and J ends lost 0 bases and 5 bases, in that order; junction bases with no gene match: 9. Here the CDR3 reads CAISESGTSGRNNEQFF. The DNA of the CDR3 is TGTGCCATCAGTGAGTCGGGAACTAGCGGAAGGAACAATGAGCAGTTCTTC.

The chain carries TRBV25-1 and TRBJ2-3, with a possible D match to TRBD2 (5 bases). Germline V gene sequence: CDR1 MGHDK, CDR2 SYGVNS. The CDR3 spans 15 residues. V dropped 4 bases and J dropped 2 bases, with 13 bases sitting between them. This CDR3 is CASSANDYLTDTQYF. DNA of the CDR3: TGTGCCAGCAGTGCTAACGACTATCTCACAGATACGCAGTATTTT.

This chain links TRBV24-1 with TRBJ2-2; possible D gene TRBD2, 5 bases. Looked up from germline, CDR1 is KGHDR and CDR2 is SFDVKD. Trimming cost V 5 bases and J 6 bases, with 12 bases left between them. This CDR3 is 14 amino acids long. The CDR3: CATSGRSRAGELFF. The DNA of the CDR3 is TGTGCCACCAGTGGGAGGTCCCGCGCCGGGGAGCTGTTTTTT.

CDR3 coding DNA: TGCGCCAGCAGCCAAGATTTGACAGCAAATTCACCCCTCCACTTT. It is translated as CASSQDLTANSPLHF. The V call is TRBV4-1, the J call TRBJ1-6, with a tentative D call TRBD1 (5 bases). This CDR3 spans 15 amino acids. Germline CDR1 is MGHRA and CDR2 is YSYEKL. The ends were cut back, 0 bases at V and 7 bases at J, with 10 bases in the middle.

The chain joins TRBV7-9 to TRBJ1-2; D may be TRBD1 (5 bases). The CDR3 is 10 amino acids. V gave up 5 bases and J gave up 12 bases, with 10 bases separating them. Germline assignment: CDR1 SEHNR and CDR2 FQNEAQ (reference sequence). As DNA, the CDR3 is TGTGCCAGCAGCGAAGACAGCCACACCTTC. Translating it yields CASSEDSHTF.

The chain employs TRBV9 and TRBJ2-3; D is perhaps TRBD2 (6 bases). Between the trimmed V and J ends, which lost 1 base and 6 bases, there was a span of 9 bases. This CDR3 has 13 residues. CDR1 and CDR2 from the germline V gene are SGDLS and YYNGEE. The chain's CDR3 is CASSVSGRDTQYF. CDR3 in DNA: TGTGCCAGCAGCGTATCGGGGAGGGATACGCAGTATTTT.

CDR3 DNA: TGTGCCAGCAGGCGAAACCCCGGGAGGAACGAGCAGTTCTTC. It codes for CASRRNPGRNEQFF. The chain links TRBV6-6 to TRBJ2-1; 7 bases align to TRBD2. Germline V gene data show CDR1 as MNHNY and CDR2 as SVGAGI (reference sequence). The CDR3 has 14 residues. V shed 6 bases, J shed 10 bases, and the junction held 12 bases outside the gene matches.

The rearrangement joins TRBV7-3 to TRBJ2-4; TRBD2 agrees at 7 bases. The trim removed 3 bases at V and 9 bases at J, leaving 2 bases unmatched. CDR3 length equals 12 residues. Per germline, CDR1 SGHTA and CDR2 FQGTGA. CDR3 sequence reads: CASSLRGSIQYF. The CDR3, as DNA: TGTGCCAGCAGCTTGCGGGGGAGCATTCAGTACTTC.

This chain joins TRBV19 and TRBJ2-6; TRBD2 might be the D (6 bases). Germline assignment: CDR1 LNHDA and CDR2 SQIVND (reference sequence). V was pared by 7 bases and J by 4 bases, with 11 bases between. This CDR3 contains 14 residues. DNA of the CDR3: TGTGCCAGTACCCGGGGGAAAGGGGCCAACGTCCTGACTTTC. This sequence encodes CASTRGKGANVLTF.

This clone appeared once. The chain links TRBV28 to TRBJ2-7; D may be TRBD1 (5 bases). CDR1 MDHEN and CDR2 SYDVKM come from the germline V gene. CDR3 length equals 14 residues. V lost 5 bases and J 2 bases, leaving 13 bases between the germline ends. Written as DNA, the CDR3 is TGTGCCAGCAGTCCCAGACAGCAGCCCTACGAGCAGTACTTC. Its protein product is CASSPRQQPYEQYF.